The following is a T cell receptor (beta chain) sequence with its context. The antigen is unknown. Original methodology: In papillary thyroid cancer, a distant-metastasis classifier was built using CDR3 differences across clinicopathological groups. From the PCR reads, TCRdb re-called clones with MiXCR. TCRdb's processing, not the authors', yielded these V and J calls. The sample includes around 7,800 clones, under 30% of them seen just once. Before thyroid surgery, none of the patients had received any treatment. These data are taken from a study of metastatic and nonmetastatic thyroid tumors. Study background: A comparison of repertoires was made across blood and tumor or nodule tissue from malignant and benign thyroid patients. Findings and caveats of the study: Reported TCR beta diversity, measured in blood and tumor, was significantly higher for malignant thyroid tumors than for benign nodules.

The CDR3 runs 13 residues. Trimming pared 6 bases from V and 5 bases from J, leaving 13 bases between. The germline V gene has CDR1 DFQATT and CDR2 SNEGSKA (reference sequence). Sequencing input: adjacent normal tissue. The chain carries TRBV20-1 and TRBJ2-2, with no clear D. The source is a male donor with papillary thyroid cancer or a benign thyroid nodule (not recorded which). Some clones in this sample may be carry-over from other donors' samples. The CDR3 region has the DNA TGCAGTGCCCTCCCCCTGAATACCGGGGAGCTGTTTTTT. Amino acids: CSALPLNTGELFF.